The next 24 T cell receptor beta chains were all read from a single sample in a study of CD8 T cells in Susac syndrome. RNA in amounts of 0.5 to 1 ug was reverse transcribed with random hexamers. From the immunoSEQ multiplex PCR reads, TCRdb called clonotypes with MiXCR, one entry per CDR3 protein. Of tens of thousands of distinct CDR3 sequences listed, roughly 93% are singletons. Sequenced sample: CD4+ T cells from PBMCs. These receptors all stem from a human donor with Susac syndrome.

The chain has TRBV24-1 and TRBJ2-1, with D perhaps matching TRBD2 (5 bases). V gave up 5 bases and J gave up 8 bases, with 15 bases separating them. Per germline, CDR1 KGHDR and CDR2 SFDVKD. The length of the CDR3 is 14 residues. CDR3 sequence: CATSARSPRDEQFF. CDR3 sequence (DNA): TGTGCCACCAGTGCCAGGTCACCGAGGGATGAGCAGTTCTTC.

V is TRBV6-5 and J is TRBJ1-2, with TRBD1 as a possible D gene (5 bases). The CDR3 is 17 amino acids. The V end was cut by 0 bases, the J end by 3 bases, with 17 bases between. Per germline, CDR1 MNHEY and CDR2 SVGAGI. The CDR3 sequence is CASSYSGLREGYYGYTF. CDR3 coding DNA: TGTGCCAGCAGTTACTCGGGGCTCAGGGAAGGGTACTATGGCTACACCTTC.

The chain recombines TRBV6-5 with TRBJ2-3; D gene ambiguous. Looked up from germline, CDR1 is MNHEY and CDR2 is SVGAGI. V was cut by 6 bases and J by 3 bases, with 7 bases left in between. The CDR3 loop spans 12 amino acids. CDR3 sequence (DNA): TGTGCCAGCAGGGCAGATACAGATACGCAGTATTTT. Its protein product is CASRADTDTQYF.

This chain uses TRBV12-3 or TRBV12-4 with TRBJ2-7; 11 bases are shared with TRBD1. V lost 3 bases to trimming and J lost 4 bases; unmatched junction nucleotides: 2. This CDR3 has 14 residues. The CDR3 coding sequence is TGTGCCAGCAGTTTGGGACAGGGGGTGTACGAGCAGTACTTC. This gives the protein CASSLGQGVYEQYF.

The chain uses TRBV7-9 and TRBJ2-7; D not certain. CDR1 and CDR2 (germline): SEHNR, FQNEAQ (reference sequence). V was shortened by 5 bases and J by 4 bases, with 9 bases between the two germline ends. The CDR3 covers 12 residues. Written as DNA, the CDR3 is TGTGCCAGCAGCCCCGCCGGATACGAGCAGTACTTC. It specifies CASSPAGYEQYF.

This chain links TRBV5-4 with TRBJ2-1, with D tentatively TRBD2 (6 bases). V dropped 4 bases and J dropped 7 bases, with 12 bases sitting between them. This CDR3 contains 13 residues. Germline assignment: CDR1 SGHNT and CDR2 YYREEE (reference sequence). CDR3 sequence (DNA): TGTGCCAGCAGCCTGGGGGGTATGAATGAGCAGTTCTTC. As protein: CASSLGGMNEQFF.

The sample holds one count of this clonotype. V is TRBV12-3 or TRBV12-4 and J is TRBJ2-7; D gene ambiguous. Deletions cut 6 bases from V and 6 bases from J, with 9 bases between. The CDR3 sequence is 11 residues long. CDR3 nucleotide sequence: TGTGCCAGCAGATCCACCTCCGAGCAGTACTTC. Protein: CASRSTSEQYF.

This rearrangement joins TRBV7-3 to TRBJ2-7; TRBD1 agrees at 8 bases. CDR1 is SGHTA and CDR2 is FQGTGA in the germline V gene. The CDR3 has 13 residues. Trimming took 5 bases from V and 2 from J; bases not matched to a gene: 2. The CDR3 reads CASSPTGAYEQYF. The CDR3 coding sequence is TGTGCCAGCAGCCCGACAGGGGCCTACGAGCAGTACTTC.

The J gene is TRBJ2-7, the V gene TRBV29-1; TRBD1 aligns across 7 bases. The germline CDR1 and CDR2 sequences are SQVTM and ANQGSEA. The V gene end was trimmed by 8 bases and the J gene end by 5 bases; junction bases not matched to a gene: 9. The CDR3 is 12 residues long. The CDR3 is CSSRTGRDEQYF. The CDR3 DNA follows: TGCAGCAGCCGGACAGGCCGCGACGAGCAGTACTTC.

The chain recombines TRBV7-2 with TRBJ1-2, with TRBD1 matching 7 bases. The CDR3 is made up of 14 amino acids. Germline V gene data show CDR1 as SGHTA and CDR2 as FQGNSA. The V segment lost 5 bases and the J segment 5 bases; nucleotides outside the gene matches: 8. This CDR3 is CASSPFDRAYGYTF. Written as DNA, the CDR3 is TGTGCCAGCAGCCCCTTCGACAGGGCTTATGGCTACACCTTC.

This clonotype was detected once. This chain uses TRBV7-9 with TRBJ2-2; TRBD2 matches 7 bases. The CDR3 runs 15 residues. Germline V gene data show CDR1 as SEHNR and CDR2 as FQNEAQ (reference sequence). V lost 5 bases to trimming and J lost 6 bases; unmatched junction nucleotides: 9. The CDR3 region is CASSTSGGIAGELFF. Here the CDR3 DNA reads TGTGCCAGCAGCACGTCGGGGGGTATCGCCGGGGAGCTGTTTTTT. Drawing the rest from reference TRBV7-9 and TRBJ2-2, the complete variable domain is DTGVSQNPRHKITKRGQNVTFRCDPISEHNRLYWYRQTLGQGPEFLTYFQNEAQLEKSRLLSDRFSAERPKGSFSTLEIQRTEQGDSAMYLCASSTSGGIAGELFFGEGSRLTVL.

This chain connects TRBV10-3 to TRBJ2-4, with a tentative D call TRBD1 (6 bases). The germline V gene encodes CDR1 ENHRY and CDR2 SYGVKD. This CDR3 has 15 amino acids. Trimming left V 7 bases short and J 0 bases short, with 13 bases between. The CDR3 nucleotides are TGTGCCATCAAGGACAGCTCCCAAGCCAAAAACATTCAGTACTTC. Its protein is CAIKDSSQAKNIQYF.

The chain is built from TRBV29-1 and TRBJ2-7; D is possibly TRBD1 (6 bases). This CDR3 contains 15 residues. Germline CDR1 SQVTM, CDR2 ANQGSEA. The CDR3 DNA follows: TGCTCAGCAACCTGGACAGACTACAACTCCTACGAGCAGTACTTC. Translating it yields CSATWTDYNSYEQYF.

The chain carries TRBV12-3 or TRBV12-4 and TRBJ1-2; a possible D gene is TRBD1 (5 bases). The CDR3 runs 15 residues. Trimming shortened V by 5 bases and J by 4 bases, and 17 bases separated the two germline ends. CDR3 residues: CASSPRGSTFYGYTF. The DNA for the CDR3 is TGTGCCAGCAGTCCGCGGGGGAGTACCTTCTATGGCTACACCTTC.

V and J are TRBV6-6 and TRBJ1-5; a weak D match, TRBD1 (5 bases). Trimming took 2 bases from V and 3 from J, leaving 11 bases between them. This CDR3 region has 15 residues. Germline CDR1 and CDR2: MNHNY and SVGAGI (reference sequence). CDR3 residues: CASSYRRDLNQPQHF. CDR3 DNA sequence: TGTGCCAGCAGTTACCGCCGGGACCTCAATCAGCCCCAGCATTTT.

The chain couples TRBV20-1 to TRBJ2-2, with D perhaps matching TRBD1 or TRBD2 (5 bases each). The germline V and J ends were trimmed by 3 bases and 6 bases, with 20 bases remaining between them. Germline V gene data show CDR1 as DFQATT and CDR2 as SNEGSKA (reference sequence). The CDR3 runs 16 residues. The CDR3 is CSARISSQGVAGELFF. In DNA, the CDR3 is TGCAGTGCTAGGATATCGTCCCAGGGAGTAGCCGGGGAGCTGTTTTTT.

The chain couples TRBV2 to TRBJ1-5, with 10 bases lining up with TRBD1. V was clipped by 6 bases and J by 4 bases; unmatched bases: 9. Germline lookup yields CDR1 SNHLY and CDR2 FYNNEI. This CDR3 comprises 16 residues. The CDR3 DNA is TGTGCCAGCAGCCAAACCGGGACAGGGGATAATCAGCCCCAGCATTTT. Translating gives CASSQTGTGDNQPQHF.

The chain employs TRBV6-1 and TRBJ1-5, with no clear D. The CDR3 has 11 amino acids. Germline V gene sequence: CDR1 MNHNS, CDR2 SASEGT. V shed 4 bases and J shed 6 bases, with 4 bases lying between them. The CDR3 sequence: CASSAFQPQHF. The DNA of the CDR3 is TGTGCCAGCAGTGCGTTTCAGCCCCAGCATTTT.

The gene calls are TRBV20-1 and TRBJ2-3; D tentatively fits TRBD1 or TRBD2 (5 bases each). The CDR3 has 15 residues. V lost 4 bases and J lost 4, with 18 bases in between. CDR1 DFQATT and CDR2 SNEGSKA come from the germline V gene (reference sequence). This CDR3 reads CSANIRDGRADTQYF. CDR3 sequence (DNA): TGCAGTGCTAACATACGGGACGGTCGGGCAGATACGCAGTATTTT.

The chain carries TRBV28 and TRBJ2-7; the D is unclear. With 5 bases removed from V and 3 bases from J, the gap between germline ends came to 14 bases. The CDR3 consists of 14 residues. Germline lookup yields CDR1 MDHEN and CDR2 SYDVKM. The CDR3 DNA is TGTGCCAGCAGTAACCAGGTACTCCTCTACGAGCAGTACTTC. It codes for CASSNQVLLYEQYF.

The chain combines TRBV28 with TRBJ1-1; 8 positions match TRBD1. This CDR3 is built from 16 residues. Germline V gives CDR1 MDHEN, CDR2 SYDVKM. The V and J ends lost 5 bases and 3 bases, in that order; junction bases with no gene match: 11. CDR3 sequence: CASSVTGVYEYTEAFF. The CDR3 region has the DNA TGTGCCAGCAGTGTGACAGGGGTATATGAGTACACTGAAGCTTTCTTT.

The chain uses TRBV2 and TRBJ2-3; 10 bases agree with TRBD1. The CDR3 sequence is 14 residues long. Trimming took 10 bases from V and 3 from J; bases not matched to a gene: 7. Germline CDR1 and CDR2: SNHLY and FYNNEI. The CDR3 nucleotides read TGTGCCAATTTTGACAGGGGGCTTACAGATACGCAGTATTTT. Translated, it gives CANFDRGLTDTQYF.

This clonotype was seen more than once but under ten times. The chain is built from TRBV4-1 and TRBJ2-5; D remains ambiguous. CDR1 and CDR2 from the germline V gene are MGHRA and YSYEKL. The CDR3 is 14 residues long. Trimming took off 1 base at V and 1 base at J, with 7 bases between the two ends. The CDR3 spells CASSQGGSQETQYF. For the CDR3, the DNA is TGCGCCAGCAGCCAAGGCGGCAGCCAAGAGACCCAGTACTTC.

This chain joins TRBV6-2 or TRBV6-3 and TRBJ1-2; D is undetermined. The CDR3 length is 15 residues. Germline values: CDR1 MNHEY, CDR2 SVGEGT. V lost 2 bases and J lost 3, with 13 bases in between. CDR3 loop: CASSYQDGRHYGYTF. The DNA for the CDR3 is TGTGCCAGCAGTTACCAGGACGGTCGGCACTATGGCTACACCTTC.